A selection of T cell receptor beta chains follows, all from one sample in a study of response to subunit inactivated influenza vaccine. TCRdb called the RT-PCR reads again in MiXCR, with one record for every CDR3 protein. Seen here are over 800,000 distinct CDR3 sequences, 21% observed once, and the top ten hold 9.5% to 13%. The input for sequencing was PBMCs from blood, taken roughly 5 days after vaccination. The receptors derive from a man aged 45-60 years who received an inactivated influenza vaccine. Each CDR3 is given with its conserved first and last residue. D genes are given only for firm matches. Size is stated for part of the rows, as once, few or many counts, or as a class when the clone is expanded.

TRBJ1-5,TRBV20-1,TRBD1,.,CSAPGQGASQPQHF,TGCAGTGCTCCAGGACAGGGAGCGAGCCAGCCCCAGCATTTT
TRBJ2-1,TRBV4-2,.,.,CASSQEGGSSYNEQFF,TGTGCCAGCAGCCAAGAAGGTGGGAGCTCCTACAATGAGCAGTTCTTC
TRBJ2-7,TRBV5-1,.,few,CASSWGGSEQYF,TGCGCCAGCAGCTGGGGGGGCAGCGAGCAGTACTTC
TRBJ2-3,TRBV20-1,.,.,CSALTGSGDTQYF,TGCAGTGCTTTAACAGGTTCTGGAGATACGCAGTATTTT
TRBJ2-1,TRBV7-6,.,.,CASSSLEGAMGNEQFF,TGTGCCAGCAGCTCCTTGGAGGGCGCGATGGGAAATGAGCAGTTCTTC
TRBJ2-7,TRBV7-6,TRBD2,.,CASSPPLGLAGVPAYEQYF,TGTGCCAGCAGCCCCCCCTTGGGACTAGCGGGAGTACCAGCCTACGAGCAGTACTTC
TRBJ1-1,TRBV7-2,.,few,CASSGRSHMNTEAFF,TGTGCCAGCAGCGGCCGGAGCCATATGAACACTGAAGCTTTCTTT
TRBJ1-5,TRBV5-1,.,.,CASSAGHDQPQHF,TGCGCCAGCAGCGCCGGTCACGATCAGCCCCAGCATTTT
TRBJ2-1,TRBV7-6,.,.,CASSLGTGQQFF,TGTGCCAGCAGCTTAGGAACGGGACAGCAGTTCTTC
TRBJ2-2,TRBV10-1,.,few,CASSERQVGYTGELFF,TGCGCCAGCAGTGAGAGGCAGGTCGGGTACACCGGGGAGCTGTTTTTT
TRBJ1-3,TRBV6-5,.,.,CASSYRPGTSGNTIYF,TGTGCCAGCAGTTATCGGCCGGGGACCTCTGGAAACACCATATATTTT